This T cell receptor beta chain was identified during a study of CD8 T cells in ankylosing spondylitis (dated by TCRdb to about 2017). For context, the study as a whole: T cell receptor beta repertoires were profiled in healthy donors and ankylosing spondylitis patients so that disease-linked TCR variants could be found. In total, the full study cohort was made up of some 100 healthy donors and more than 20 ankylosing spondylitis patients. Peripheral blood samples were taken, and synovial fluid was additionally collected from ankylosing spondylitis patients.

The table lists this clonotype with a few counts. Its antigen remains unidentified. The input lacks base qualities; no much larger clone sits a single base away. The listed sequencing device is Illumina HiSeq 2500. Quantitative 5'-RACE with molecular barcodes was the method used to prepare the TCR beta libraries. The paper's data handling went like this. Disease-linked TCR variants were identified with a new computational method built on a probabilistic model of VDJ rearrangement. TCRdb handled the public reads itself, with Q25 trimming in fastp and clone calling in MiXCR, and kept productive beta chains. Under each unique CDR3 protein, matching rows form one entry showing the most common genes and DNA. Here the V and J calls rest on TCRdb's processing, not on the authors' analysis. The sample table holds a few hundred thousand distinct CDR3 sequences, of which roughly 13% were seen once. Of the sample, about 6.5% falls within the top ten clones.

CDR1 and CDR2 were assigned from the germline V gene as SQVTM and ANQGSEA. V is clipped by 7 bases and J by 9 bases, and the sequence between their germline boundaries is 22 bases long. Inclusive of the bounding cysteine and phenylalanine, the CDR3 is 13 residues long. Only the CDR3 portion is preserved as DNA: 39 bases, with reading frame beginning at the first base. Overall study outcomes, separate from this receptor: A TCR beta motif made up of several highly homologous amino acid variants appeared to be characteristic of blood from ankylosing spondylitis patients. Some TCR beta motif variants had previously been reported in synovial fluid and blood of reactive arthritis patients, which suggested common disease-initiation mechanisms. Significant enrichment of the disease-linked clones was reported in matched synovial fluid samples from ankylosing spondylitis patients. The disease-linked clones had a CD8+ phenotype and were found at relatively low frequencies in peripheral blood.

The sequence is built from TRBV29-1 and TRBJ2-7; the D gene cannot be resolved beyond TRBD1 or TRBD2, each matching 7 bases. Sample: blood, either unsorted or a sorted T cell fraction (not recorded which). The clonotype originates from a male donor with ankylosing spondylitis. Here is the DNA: TGCAGCGCGTCCGACAGGGCCAGGGGGGGGCAGTACTTC. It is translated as CSASDRARGGQYF.